Listed here are 10 T cell receptor beta chains from one sample, sequenced in a study of T-cell memory formation after mild COVID-19. TCRdb called the 5' RACE reads again in MiXCR, with one record for every CDR3 protein. Of about 290,000 distinct CDR3 sequences in the sample, 15% to 20% are singletons; the top ten hold roughly 22%. Sequenced: PBMCs or a T cell subset sorted from them (not recorded which). These TCRs come from a man in his late teens or twenties who had mild COVID-19 (a few samples of this study predate the infection). Cell type and time point are not known.

This clonotype was found a few times. The gene calls are TRBV21-1 and TRBJ2-7. TRBV21-1 is reported as a pseudogene. This CDR3 contains 13 residues. CDR3 loop: CASSKGHPYEQYV. CDR3 DNA: TGTGCCAGCAGCAAAGGGCATCCCTACGAGCAGTACGTC.

This clonotype was observed a handful of times. The junction and the germline gene differ at one end; a read error may be behind it. V and J are TRBV11-2 and TRBJ1-2, with 8 positions matching TRBD1. Germline CDR1 and CDR2: SGHAT and FQNNGV. The CDR3 extends over 14 amino acids. The CDR3 is CASSLSGTGFYLSF. Written as DNA, the CDR3 is TGTGCCAGCAGCTTAAGTGGGACAGGCTTCTACCTTTCCTTC.

The V call is TRBV7-2, the J call TRBJ2-3; no definite D call. Trimming shortened V by 5 bases and J by 5 bases, and 8 bases separated the two germline ends. Germline-derived CDR1 and CDR2 are SGHTA and FQGNSA. CDR3 length: 12 amino acids. The CDR3 reads CASSLNRDTQYF. The CDR3 DNA is TGTGCCAGCAGCCTTAATAGAGATACGCAGTATTTT.

This clonotype was found a few times. The CDR3 spells CAISQGYNEQFF. The DNA for the CDR3 is TGTGCCATCAGCCAGGGTTACAATGAGCAGTTCTTC. The gene calls are TRBV10-3 and TRBJ2-1; tentative D call: TRBD1 (5 bases). The germline gives CDR1 ENHRY, CDR2 SYGVKD. The CDR3 totals 12 residues. V gave up 6 bases and J gave up 4 bases, with 7 bases separating them.

CDR3 DNA sequence: TGCAGTGCTAGAGACCCCTCCTACGAGCAGTACGTC. Its translation is CSARDPSYEQYV. This chain uses TRBV20-1 with TRBJ2-7; D unresolved. The germline gives CDR1 DFQATT, CDR2 SNEGSKA (reference sequence). V was trimmed by 0 bases and J by 0 bases, leaving 3 bases between them. The CDR3 sequence is 12 residues long.

The table lists this clonotype with many counts. This chain joins TRBV12-3 or TRBV12-4 and TRBJ2-2; D perhaps matches TRBD2 (5 bases). The CDR3 runs 13 residues. With 3 bases removed from V and 4 bases from J, the gap between germline ends came to 6 bases. The CDR3 spells CASSFRGTGELFF. Here the CDR3 DNA reads TGTGCCAGCAGTTTTCGGGGCACCGGGGAGCTGTTTTTT.

This clonotype was observed a handful of times. This sequence joins TRBV7-8 and TRBJ1-5; no clear D gene. The V gene's germline CDR1 is SGHVS and CDR2 FQNEAQ. V was clipped by 4 bases and J by 7 bases, with 11 bases between them. The CDR3 spans 13 residues. DNA of the CDR3: TGTGCCAGCAGCTCCTCCAGCTTGCAGCCCCAGCATTTT. This translates into CASSSSSLQPQHF.

Many counts were recorded for this clonotype. V gene TRBV12-3 or TRBV12-4 combines with J gene TRBJ2-7; D is possibly TRBD2 (5 bases). The CDR3 covers 11 residues. V lost 6 bases, J lost 7 bases, and 10 bases lay in between. The CDR3 bases are TGTGCCAGCAGCACAAGGAGGGAGCAGTACTTC. It encodes CASSTRREQYF.

The genes are TRBV7-9 and TRBJ2-3; D possibly matches TRBD1 or TRBD2 (5 bases each). CDR1 is SEHNR and CDR2 is FQNEAQ in the germline V gene (reference sequence). V lost 8 bases to trimming and J lost 7 bases, with 25 bases between them. This CDR3 spans 16 amino acids. DNA for the CDR3: TGTGCCAGCGGACTTCGTTTAGGGGCGTTCCGTTATACGCAGTATTTT. It translates to CASGLRLGAFRYTQYF.

The V call is TRBV9, the J call TRBJ2-3; 9 bases are shared with TRBD2. Germline lookup yields CDR1 SGDLS and CDR2 YYNGEE. The CDR3 totals 16 residues. With V trimmed by 3 bases and J by 6 bases, 11 bases remained unmatched. CDR3 sequence (DNA): TGTGCCAGCAGCGCCCTGAGGCGGGGGGGTGTGGATACGCAGTATTTT. The encoded protein is CASSALRRGGVDTQYF.